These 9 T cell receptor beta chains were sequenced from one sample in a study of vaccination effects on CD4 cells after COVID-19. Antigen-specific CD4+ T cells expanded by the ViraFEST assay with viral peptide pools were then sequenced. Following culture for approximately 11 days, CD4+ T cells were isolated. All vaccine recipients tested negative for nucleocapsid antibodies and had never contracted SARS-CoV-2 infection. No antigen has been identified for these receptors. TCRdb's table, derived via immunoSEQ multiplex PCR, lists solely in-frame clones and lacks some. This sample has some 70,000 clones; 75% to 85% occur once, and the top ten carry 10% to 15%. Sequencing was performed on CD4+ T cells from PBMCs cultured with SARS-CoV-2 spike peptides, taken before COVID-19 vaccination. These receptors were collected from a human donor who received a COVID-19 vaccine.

The CDR3 region is CATSNPGQGGTGELFF. CDR3 DNA: TGTGCCACCAGTAACCCGGGACAGGGAGGTACCGGGGAGCTGTTTTTT. The gene calls are TRBV24-1 and TRBJ2-2, with 9 bases identical to TRBD1. Germline V gene data show CDR1 as KGHDR and CDR2 as SFDVKD. The CDR3 contains 16 residues. With 6 bases clipped from V and 5 bases from J, the junction kept 9 bases outside the gene matches.

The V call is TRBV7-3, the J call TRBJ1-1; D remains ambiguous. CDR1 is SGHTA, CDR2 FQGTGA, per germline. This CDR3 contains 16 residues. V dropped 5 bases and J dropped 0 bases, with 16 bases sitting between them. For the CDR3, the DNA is TGTGCCAGCAGCCTATCTGGGTCCCCCATGAACACTGAAGCTTTCTTT. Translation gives CASSLSGSPMNTEAFF.

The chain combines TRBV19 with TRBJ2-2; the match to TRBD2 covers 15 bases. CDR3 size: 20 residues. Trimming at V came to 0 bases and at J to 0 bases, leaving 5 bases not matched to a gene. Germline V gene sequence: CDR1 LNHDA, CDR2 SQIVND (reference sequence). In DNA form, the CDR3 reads TGTGCCAGTAGTATAGACCGGGGACTAGCGGGGGGTGCGAACACCGGGGAGCTGTTTTTT. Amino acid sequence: CASSIDRGLAGGANTGELFF.

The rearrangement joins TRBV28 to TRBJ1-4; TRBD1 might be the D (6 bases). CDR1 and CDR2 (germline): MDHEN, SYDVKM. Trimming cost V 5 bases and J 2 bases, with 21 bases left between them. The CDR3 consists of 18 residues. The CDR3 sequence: CASSGSGTLDLTNEKLFF. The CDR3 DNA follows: TGTGCCAGCAGTGGATCCGGGACATTAGATCTCACTAATGAAAAACTGTTTTTT.

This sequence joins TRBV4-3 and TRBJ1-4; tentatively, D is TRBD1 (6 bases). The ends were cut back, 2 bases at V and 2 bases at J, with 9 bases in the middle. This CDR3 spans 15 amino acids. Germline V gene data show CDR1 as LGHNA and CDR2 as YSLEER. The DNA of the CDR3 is TGCGCCAGCAGCCAATCAAGGGGGACTAATGAAAAACTGTTTTTT. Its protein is CASSQSRGTNEKLFF.

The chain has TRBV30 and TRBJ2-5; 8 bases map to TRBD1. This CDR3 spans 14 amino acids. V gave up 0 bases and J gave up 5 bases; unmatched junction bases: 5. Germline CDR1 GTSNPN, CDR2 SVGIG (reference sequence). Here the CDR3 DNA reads TGTGCCTGGAGTGTGCAGGGGGCGAGGGAGACCCAGTACTTC. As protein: CAWSVQGARETQYF.

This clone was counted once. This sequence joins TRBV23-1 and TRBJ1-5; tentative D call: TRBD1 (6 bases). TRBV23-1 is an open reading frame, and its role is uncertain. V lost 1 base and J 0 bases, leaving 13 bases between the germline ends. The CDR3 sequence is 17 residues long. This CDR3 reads CASSQWGGSYSNQPQHF. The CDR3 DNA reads TGCGCCAGCAGTCAATGGGGGGGCAGTTATAGCAATCAGCCCCAGCATTTT.

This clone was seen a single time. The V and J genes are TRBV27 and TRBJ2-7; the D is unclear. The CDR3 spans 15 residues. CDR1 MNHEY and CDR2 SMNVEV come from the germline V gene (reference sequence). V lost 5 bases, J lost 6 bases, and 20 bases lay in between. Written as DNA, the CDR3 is TGTGCCAGCAGTGATGACTTGCCTTTGTGGTGCGAGCAGTACGTC. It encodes CASSDDLPLWCEQYV.

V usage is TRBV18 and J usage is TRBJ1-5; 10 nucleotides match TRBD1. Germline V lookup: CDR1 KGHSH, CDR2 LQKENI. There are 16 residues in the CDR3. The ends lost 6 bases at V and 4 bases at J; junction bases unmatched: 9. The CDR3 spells CASSPTGDRGNQPQHF. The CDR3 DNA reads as TGTGCCAGCTCCCCCACCGGGGACAGGGGAAATCAGCCCCAGCATTTT.